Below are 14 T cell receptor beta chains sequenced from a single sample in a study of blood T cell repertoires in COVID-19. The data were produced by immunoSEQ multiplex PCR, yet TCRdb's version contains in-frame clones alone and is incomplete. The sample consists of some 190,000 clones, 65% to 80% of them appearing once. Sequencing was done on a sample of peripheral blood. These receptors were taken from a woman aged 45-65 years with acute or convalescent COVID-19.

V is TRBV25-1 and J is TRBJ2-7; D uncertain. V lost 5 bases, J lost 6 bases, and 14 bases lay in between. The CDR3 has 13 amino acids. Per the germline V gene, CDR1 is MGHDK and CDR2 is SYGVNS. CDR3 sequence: CASSLWAVGEQYF. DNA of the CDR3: TGTGCCAGCAGTCTATGGGCCGTAGGCGAGCAGTACTTC.

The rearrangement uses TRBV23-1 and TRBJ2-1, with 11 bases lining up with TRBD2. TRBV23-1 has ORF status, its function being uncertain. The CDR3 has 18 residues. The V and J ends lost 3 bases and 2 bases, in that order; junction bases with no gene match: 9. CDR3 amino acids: CASSHLRELAGAYNEQFF. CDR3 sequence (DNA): TGCGCCAGCAGTCACCTCCGGGAACTAGCGGGGGCCTACAATGAGCAGTTCTTC.

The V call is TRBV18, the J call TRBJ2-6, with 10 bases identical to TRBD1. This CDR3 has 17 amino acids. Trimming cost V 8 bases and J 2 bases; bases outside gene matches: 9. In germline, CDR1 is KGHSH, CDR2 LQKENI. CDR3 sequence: CASLKDRGITGANVLTF. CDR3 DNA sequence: TGTGCCAGCCTTAAGGACAGGGGGATAACTGGGGCCAACGTCCTGACTTTC.

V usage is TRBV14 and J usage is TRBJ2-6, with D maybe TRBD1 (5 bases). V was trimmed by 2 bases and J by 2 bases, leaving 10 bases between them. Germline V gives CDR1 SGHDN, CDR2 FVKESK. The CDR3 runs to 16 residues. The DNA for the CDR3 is TGTGCCAGCAGCCAACTAGGGGTGACTGGGGCCAACGTCCTGACTTTC. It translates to CASSQLGVTGANVLTF.

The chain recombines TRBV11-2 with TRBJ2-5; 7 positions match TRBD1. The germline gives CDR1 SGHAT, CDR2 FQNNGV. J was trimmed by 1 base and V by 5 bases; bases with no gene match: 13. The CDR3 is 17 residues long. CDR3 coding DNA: TGTGCCAGCAGCCTTAGTAGGGCTTGGGACAGCCAAGAGACCCAGTACTTC. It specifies CASSLSRAWDSQETQYF. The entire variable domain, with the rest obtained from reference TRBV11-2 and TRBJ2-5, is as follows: EAGVAQSPRYKIIEKRQSVAFWCNPISGHATLYWYQQILGQGPKLLIQFQNNGVVDDSQLPKDRFSAERLKGVDSTLKIQPAKLEDSAVYLCASSLSRAWDSQETQYFGPGTRLLVL.

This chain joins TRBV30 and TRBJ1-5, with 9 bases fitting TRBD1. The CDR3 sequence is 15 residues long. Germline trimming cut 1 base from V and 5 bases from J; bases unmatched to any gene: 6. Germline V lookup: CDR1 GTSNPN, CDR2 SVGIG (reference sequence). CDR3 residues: CAWSGRDRAYQPQHF. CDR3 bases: TGTGCCTGGAGTGGCCGGGACAGGGCATATCAGCCCCAGCATTTT. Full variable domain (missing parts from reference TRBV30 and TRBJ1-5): SQTIHQWPATLVQPVGSPLSLECTVEGTSNPNLYWYRQAAGRGLQLLFYSVGIGQISSEVPQNLSASRPQDRQFILSSKKLLLSDSGFYLCAWSGRDRAYQPQHFGDGTRLSIL.

The CDR3 bases are TGTGCCAGTAGTATAGACGGGGGGCCAAGTGAAGCTTTCTTT. This gives the protein CASSIDGGPSEAFF. The chain carries TRBV19 and TRBJ1-1; D perhaps matches TRBD1 (6 bases). The CDR3 has 14 residues. The germline V gene has CDR1 LNHDA and CDR2 SQIVND (reference sequence). The V and J ends lost 0 bases and 7 bases respectively, with 12 bases between them. Combining the CDR3 with reference TRBV19 and TRBJ1-1 gives the whole variable domain DGGITQSPKYLFRKEGQNVTLSCEQNLNHDAMYWYRQDPGQGLRLIYYSQIVNDFQKGDIAEGYSVSREKKESFPLTVTSAQKNPTAFYLCASSIDGGPSEAFFGQGTRLTVV.

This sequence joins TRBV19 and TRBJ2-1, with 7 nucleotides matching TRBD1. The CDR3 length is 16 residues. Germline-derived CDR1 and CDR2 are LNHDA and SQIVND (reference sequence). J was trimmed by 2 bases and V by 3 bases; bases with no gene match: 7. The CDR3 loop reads CASSMLTGATYNEQFF. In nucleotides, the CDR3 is TGTGCCAGTAGTATGCTAACAGGGGCGACCTACAATGAGCAGTTCTTC.

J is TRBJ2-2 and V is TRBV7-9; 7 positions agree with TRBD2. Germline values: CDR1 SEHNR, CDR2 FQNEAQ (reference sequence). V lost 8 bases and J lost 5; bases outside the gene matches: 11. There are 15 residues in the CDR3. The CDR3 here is CASQREGSETGELFF. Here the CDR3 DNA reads TGTGCCAGCCAAAGGGAGGGGTCGGAGACCGGGGAGCTGTTTTTT.

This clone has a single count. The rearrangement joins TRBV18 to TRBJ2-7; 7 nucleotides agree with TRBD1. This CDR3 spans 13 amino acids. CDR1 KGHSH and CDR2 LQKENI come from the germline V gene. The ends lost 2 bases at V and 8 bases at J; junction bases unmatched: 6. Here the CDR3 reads CASSPGQEFKQYF. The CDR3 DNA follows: TGTGCCAGCTCACCAGGACAGGAGTTCAAGCAGTACTTC.

CDR3 amino acids: CASSEKTFEQYF. The CDR3 DNA reads as TGTGCCAGCAGTGAAAAAACATTCGAGCAGTACTTC. This chain connects TRBV2 to TRBJ2-7; the D is unclear. Per the germline V gene, CDR1 is SNHLY and CDR2 is FYNNEI. This CDR3 contains 12 residues. Between the trimmed V and J ends, which lost 2 bases and 6 bases, there was a span of 8 bases.

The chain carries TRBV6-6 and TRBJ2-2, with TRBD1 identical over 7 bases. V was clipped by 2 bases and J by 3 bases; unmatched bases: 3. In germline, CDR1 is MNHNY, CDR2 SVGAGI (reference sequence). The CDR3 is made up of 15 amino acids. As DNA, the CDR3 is TGTGCCAGCAGTTACCAGGGACAGTACACCGGGGAGCTGTTTTTT. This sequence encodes CASSYQGQYTGELFF.

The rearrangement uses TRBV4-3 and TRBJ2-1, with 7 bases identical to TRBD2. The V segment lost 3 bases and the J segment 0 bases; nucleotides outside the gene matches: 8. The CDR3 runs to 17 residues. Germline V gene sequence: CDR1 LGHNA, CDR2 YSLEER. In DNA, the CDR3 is TGCGCCAGCAGCCAGAGTAGCGGGCCGAGCTCCTACAATGAGCAGTTCTTC. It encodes CASSQSSGPSSYNEQFF.

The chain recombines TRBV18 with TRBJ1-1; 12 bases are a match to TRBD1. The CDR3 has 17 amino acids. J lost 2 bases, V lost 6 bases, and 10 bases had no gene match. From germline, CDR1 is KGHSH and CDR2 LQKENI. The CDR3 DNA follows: TGTGCCAGCTCCCCTTCCGGGACAGGGGGCTCAAACACTGAAGCTTTCTTT. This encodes CASSPSGTGGSNTEAFF.